The clone carrying this T cell receptor beta chain was detected ten times or more. TCRdb called the 5' RACE reads again in MiXCR, with one record for every CDR3 protein. The table lists a few hundred thousand distinct CDR3 sequences, 3.5% to 4.5% of them singletons. CDR3 size: 14 residues. V lost 3 bases, J lost 5 bases, and 13 bases lay in between. Germline V lookup: CDR1 SGHTA, CDR2 FQGNSA. The data were obtained in a study of T cells after yellow fever vaccination. This chain joins TRBV7-2 and TRBJ2-5; possible D gene TRBD2, 5 bases. This sequence was found in a man younger than 30 who received the YFV17D yellow fever vaccine. Sequenced material: PBMCs, taken 15 days after the yellow fever booster vaccination. The CDR3 loop reads CASSFNAERETQYF. Written as DNA, the CDR3 is TGTGCCAGCAGCTTCAATGCGGAGCGGGAGACCCAGTACTTC.